Listed below are T cell receptor beta chains from one sample, sequenced in a study of T cell responses to AZD1222 COVID-19 vaccine. Data came from immunoSEQ multiplex PCR; TCRdb stores just in-frame clones and leaves some out. The profile shows some 130,000 clones, over 80% of them singletons. Sequencing used peripheral blood, obtained 28 days after the second AZD1222 dose. All receptors come from an adult who received the AZD1222 COVID-19 vaccine. Each CDR3 is given with its conserved first and last residue. A D gene is named only where the DNA matches it firmly. A row's size may be missing; if present it is once, few, many or a size class.

abundance: -; d_gene: TRBD1; v_gene: TRBV3-1/TRBV3-2; j_gene: TRBJ2-7; CDR3aa: CASSQEQGRPYYEQYF; CDR3nt: TGTGCCAGCAGCCAAGAACAGGGGCGACCTTACTACGAGCAGTACTTC
abundance: -; d_gene: -; v_gene: TRBV6-5; j_gene: TRBJ2-2; CDR3aa: CASCWTENTGELFF; CDR3nt: TGTGCCAGCTGCTGGACTGAGAACACCGGGGAGCTGTTTTTT
abundance: -; d_gene: -; v_gene: TRBV6-2/TRBV6-3; j_gene: TRBJ2-7; CDR3aa: CASSYSPKRVQGSYEQYF; CDR3nt: TGTGCCAGCAGTTACTCCCCTAAAAGGGTCCAGGGGTCCTACGAGCAGTACTTC
abundance: once; d_gene: TRBD2; v_gene: TRBV5-4; j_gene: TRBJ2-1; CDR3aa: CASSLGLAFHEQFF; CDR3nt: TGTGCCAGCAGCTTGGGACTAGCGTTCCATGAGCAGTTCTTC
abundance: -; d_gene: TRBD2; v_gene: TRBV2; j_gene: TRBJ2-2; CDR3aa: CASSVRLAGGRGELFF; CDR3nt: TGTGCCAGCAGTGTTCGGCTAGCGGGGGGGCGCGGGGAGCTGTTTTTT
abundance: -; d_gene: -; v_gene: TRBV11-3; j_gene: TRBJ2-1; CDR3aa: CASRVRVNNEQFF; CDR3nt: TGTGCCAGCAGGGTCAGAGTGAACAATGAGCAGTTCTTC
abundance: once; d_gene: -; v_gene: TRBV20-1; j_gene: TRBJ1-5; CDR3aa: CSASQGHSNQPQHF; CDR3nt: TGCAGTGCTAGTCAGGGCCATAGCAATCAGCCCCAGCATTTT
abundance: -; d_gene: -; v_gene: TRBV19; j_gene: TRBJ1-1; CDR3aa: CASSSPGVSAEAFF; CDR3nt: TGTGCCAGTAGTAGTCCAGGGGTATCGGCTGAAGCTTTCTTT
abundance: -; d_gene: -; v_gene: TRBV5-1; j_gene: TRBJ2-1; CDR3aa: CASSYVHLQFF; CDR3nt: TGCGCCAGCAGCTACGTACATTTACAGTTCTTC
abundance: once; d_gene: -; v_gene: TRBV20-1; j_gene: TRBJ2-1; CDR3aa: CSALRYNEQFF; CDR3nt: TGCAGTGCTCTCAGATACAATGAGCAGTTCTTC
abundance: -; d_gene: -; v_gene: TRBV24-1; j_gene: TRBJ2-5; CDR3aa: CATSLGGASETQYF; CDR3nt: TGTGCCACCAGTTTGGGTGGCGCATCCGAGACCCAGTACTTC
abundance: -; d_gene: -; v_gene: TRBV19; j_gene: TRBJ1-4; CDR3aa: CASSRGTVTNEKLFF; CDR3nt: TGTGCCAGTAGTAGGGGAACTGTAACTAATGAAAAACTGTTTTTT
abundance: -; d_gene: TRBD1; v_gene: TRBV28; j_gene: TRBJ2-5; CDR3aa: CASSWDRQETQYF; CDR3nt: TGTGCCAGCAGCTGGGACAGGCAAGAGACCCAGTACTTC
abundance: -; d_gene: -; v_gene: TRBV4-1; j_gene: TRBJ2-1; CDR3aa: CASSHVVSYNEQFF; CDR3nt: TGCGCCAGCAGCCACGTGGTCTCCTACAATGAGCAGTTCTTC
abundance: -; d_gene: -; v_gene: TRBV19; j_gene: TRBJ1-5; CDR3aa: CASSIVGKGSIGNQPQHF; CDR3nt: TGTGCCAGTAGTATAGTGGGGAAGGGGAGCATTGGCAATCAGCCCCAGCATTTT
abundance: -; d_gene: -; v_gene: TRBV12-5; j_gene: TRBJ1-1; CDR3aa: CASGLIPTVNTEAFF; CDR3nt: TGTGCTAGTGGTTTGATTCCGACAGTGAACACTGAAGCTTTCTTT
abundance: -; d_gene: -; v_gene: TRBV27; j_gene: TRBJ1-6; CDR3aa: CASSLFRGTPLHF; CDR3nt: TGTGCCAGCAGTTTATTTAGGGGGACACCCCTCCACTTT
abundance: -; d_gene: -; v_gene: TRBV6-5; j_gene: TRBJ2-7; CDR3aa: CASSWDTTYEQYF; CDR3nt: TGTGCCAGCAGTTGGGACACGACATACGAGCAGTACTTC
abundance: -; d_gene: -; v_gene: TRBV11-2; j_gene: TRBJ1-1; CDR3aa: CASSLGHTEAFF; CDR3nt: TGTGCCAGCAGCTTAGGGCATACTGAAGCTTTCTTT
abundance: once; d_gene: -; v_gene: TRBV19; j_gene: TRBJ1-2; CDR3aa: CASRKQGIDYTF; CDR3nt: TGTGCCAGTAGGAAACAGGGTATCGACTACACCTTC
abundance: -; d_gene: -; v_gene: TRBV7-9; j_gene: TRBJ1-6; CDR3aa: CASSSRSPLHF; CDR3nt: TGTGCCAGCAGCTCCCGATCACCCCTCCACTTT
abundance: -; d_gene: TRBD2; v_gene: TRBV6-6; j_gene: TRBJ2-5; CDR3aa: CASSRTSGGAELETQYF; CDR3nt: TGTGCCAGCAGTCGGACTAGCGGGGGGGCCGAGCTGGAGACCCAGTACTTC
abundance: once; d_gene: -; v_gene: TRBV9; j_gene: TRBJ1-6; CDR3aa: CASSSGQSSYNSPLHF; CDR3nt: TGTGCCAGCAGCTCAGGACAGAGCTCCTATAATTCACCCCTCCACTTT
abundance: -; d_gene: -; v_gene: TRBV5-1; j_gene: TRBJ2-2; CDR3aa: CASSLGRTAGELFF; CDR3nt: TGCGCCAGCAGCTTGGGACGGACCGCCGGGGAGCTGTTTTTT
abundance: -; d_gene: -; v_gene: TRBV2; j_gene: TRBJ2-1; CDR3aa: CASSEYWALREQFF; CDR3nt: TGTGCCAGCAGTGAATATTGGGCTCTCCGTGAGCAGTTCTTC
abundance: -; d_gene: -; v_gene: TRBV7-9; j_gene: TRBJ1-2; CDR3aa: CAGLGQLYGYTF; CDR3nt: TGTGCCGGCCTTGGACAGCTTTATGGCTACACCTTC
abundance: -; d_gene: -; v_gene: TRBV28; j_gene: TRBJ2-7; CDR3aa: CASSFRTDGSYEQYF; CDR3nt: TGTGCCAGCAGTTTCCGGACAGACGGCTCCTACGAGCAGTACTTC
abundance: once; d_gene: -; v_gene: TRBV5-6; j_gene: TRBJ1-6; CDR3aa: CASSQTGLQGPPLHF; CDR3nt: TGTGCCAGCAGCCAAACCGGGCTCCAAGGTCCACCCCTCCACTTT
abundance: few; d_gene: -; v_gene: TRBV5-1; j_gene: TRBJ1-2; CDR3aa: CASSLAGNYGYTF; CDR3nt: TGCGCCAGCAGCTTGGCAGGGAACTATGGCTACACCTTC
abundance: -; d_gene: -; v_gene: TRBV7-8; j_gene: TRBJ2-7; CDR3aa: CASSTWGFYEQYF; CDR3nt: TGTGCCAGCAGCACCTGGGGGTTCTACGAGCAGTACTTC
abundance: -; d_gene: -; v_gene: TRBV9; j_gene: TRBJ1-4; CDR3aa: CASSVVEGAREKLFF; CDR3nt: TGTGCCAGCAGCGTAGTAGAAGGGGCGCGGGAAAAACTGTTTTTT
abundance: -; d_gene: -; v_gene: TRBV2; j_gene: TRBJ1-1; CDR3aa: CASSDERAVGSEAFF; CDR3nt: TGTGCCAGCAGTGATGAGAGGGCGGTGGGCTCTGAAGCTTTCTTT
abundance: -; d_gene: -; v_gene: TRBV24-1; j_gene: TRBJ1-2; CDR3aa: CATSEYGYTF; CDR3nt: TGTGCCACCAGTGAATATGGCTACACCTTC
abundance: -; d_gene: -; v_gene: TRBV2; j_gene: TRBJ1-2; CDR3aa: CASLPLGAWGYTF; CDR3nt: TGTGCCAGCCTTCCCCTGGGGGCTTGGGGCTACACCTTC
abundance: -; d_gene: -; v_gene: TRBV20-1; j_gene: TRBJ2-5; CDR3aa: CSARDRETQYF; CDR3nt: TGCAGTGCTAGAGATAGAGAGACCCAGTACTTC
abundance: -; d_gene: -; v_gene: TRBV5-4; j_gene: TRBJ1-1; CDR3aa: CASSLPGLMKAFF; CDR3nt: TGTGCCAGCAGCTTGCCAGGACTCATGAAAGCTTTCTTT
abundance: -; d_gene: -; v_gene: TRBV7-9; j_gene: TRBJ2-7; CDR3aa: CASSLYGYEQYF; CDR3nt: TGTGCCAGCAGCTTATATGGCTACGAGCAGTACTTC
abundance: -; d_gene: TRBD1; v_gene: TRBV7-6; j_gene: TRBJ1-3; CDR3aa: CASSRGQGMLGNTIYF; CDR3nt: TGTGCCAGCAGTCGCGGACAGGGGATGTTGGGAAACACCATATATTTT
abundance: once; d_gene: TRBD1; v_gene: TRBV7-9; j_gene: TRBJ1-3; CDR3aa: CASSVNTGGNGNTIYF; CDR3nt: TGTGCCAGCAGCGTAAACACAGGGGGCAATGGAAACACCATATATTTT
abundance: -; d_gene: -; v_gene: TRBV11-2; j_gene: TRBJ2-3; CDR3aa: CASSPGGGPDTQYF; CDR3nt: TGTGCCAGCAGCCCGGGTGGGGGCCCAGATACGCAGTATTTT
abundance: -; d_gene: -; v_gene: TRBV7-9; j_gene: TRBJ2-3; CDR3aa: CASRTSTDTQYF; CDR3nt: TGTGCCAGCCGGACTAGCACAGATACGCAGTATTTT